This T cell receptor beta chain comes out of a study of blood T cell repertoires in COVID-19. Assay used: immunoSEQ multiplex PCR; TCRdb lists only in-frame clones, some missing. The sample has about 330,000 clones, 88% seen once. The clonotype comes from a man aged 25-40 years who had recovered from COVID-19. Material: PBMCs or T cells enriched from blood (not recorded which).

Here the CDR3 reads CAWVDGGLQETQYF. In DNA form, the CDR3 reads TGTGCCTGGGTGGATGGAGGACTACAAGAGACCCAGTACTTC. This chain joins TRBV30 and TRBJ2-5; tentative D call: TRBD2 (6 bases). Trimming took 5 bases from V and 2 from J, leaving 15 bases between them. CDR1 GTSNPN and CDR2 SVGIG come from the germline V gene (reference sequence). The CDR3 runs to 14 residues. Complete variable domain (other parts from reference TRBV30 and TRBJ2-5): SQTIHQWPATLVQPVGSPLSLECTVEGTSNPNLYWYRQAAGRGLQLLFYSVGIGQISSEVPQNLSASRPQDRQFILSSKKLLLSDSGFYLCAWVDGGLQETQYFGPGTRLLVL.